Listed here are 27 T cell receptor beta chains from one sample, sequenced in a study of identifying expanded T cells in peripheral blood. TCRdb's table, derived via immunoSEQ multiplex PCR, lists solely in-frame clones and lacks some. This sample has about 110,000 clones, with 85% to 90% found just once. Sequencing input: blood. These receptors all stem from a person aged 18 to 69 in good health.

This rearrangement joins TRBV6-6 to TRBJ1-1; 7 bases line up with TRBD1. The CDR3 runs 13 residues. The germline V gene has CDR1 MNHNY and CDR2 SVGAGI (reference sequence). The trim removed 5 bases at V and 6 bases at J, leaving 6 bases unmatched. DNA for the CDR3: TGTGCCAGCAGTCTGACAGGGATGCCTGAAGCTTTCTTT. Protein product: CASSLTGMPEAFF.

The gene calls are TRBV11-2 and TRBJ1-2; D is undetermined. In germline, CDR1 is SGHAT, CDR2 FQNNGV. The CDR3 has 13 amino acids. The germline V and J ends were trimmed by 5 bases and 5 bases, with 12 bases remaining between them. In DNA form, the CDR3 reads TGTGCCAGCAGCCCCAACAGAGTTTATGGCTACACCTTC. This encodes CASSPNRVYGYTF.

This chain uses TRBV11-2 with TRBJ1-2; 10 nucleotides line up with TRBD1. Germline V gene sequence: CDR1 SGHAT, CDR2 FQNNGV. With 8 bases clipped from V and 3 bases from J, the junction kept 9 bases outside the gene matches. This CDR3 contains 15 residues. In DNA, the CDR3 is TGTGCCAGCCAAAACCTGGACAGGGGGGACTATGGCTACACCTTC. This gives the protein CASQNLDRGDYGYTF. Full variable domain (remainder filled in from reference TRBV11-2 and TRBJ1-2): EAGVAQSPRYKIIEKRQSVAFWCNPISGHATLYWYQQILGQGPKLLIQFQNNGVVDDSQLPKDRFSAERLKGVDSTLKIQPAKLEDSAVYLCASQNLDRGDYGYTFGSGTRLTVV.

This sequence joins TRBV2 and TRBJ2-1; 9 bases match TRBD2. Unmatched junction bases numbered 9, after V lost 6 bases and J lost 3 bases. The CDR3 extends over 16 amino acids. Germline values: CDR1 SNHLY, CDR2 FYNNEI. The CDR3 reads CASRLLLAGDYNEQFF. The CDR3 region has the DNA TGTGCCAGCAGGCTCTTATTAGCGGGGGACTACAATGAGCAGTTCTTC.

The rearrangement joins TRBV7-2 to TRBJ1-1; D unresolved. In germline, CDR1 is SGHTA, CDR2 FQGNSA. The V and J ends lost 4 bases and 1 base respectively, with 7 bases between them. The CDR3 spans 13 residues. Written as DNA, the CDR3 is TGTGCCAGCAGCTCCGCACCGAACACTGAAGCTTTCTTT. Translating it yields CASSSAPNTEAFF.

The V call is TRBV28, the J call TRBJ2-3, with D possibly matching TRBD1 (5 bases). Deletions cut 2 bases from V and 5 bases from J, with 14 bases between. Looked up from germline, CDR1 is MDHEN and CDR2 is SYDVKM. CDR3 length: 15 residues. CDR3 DNA: TGTGCCAGCAGTTTAAGCAGGGCGCGTCAAGATACGCAGTATTTT. It encodes CASSLSRARQDTQYF.

J is TRBJ2-1 and V is TRBV4-3; D remains ambiguous. This CDR3 has 14 amino acids. The V end was cut by 5 bases, the J end by 1 base, with 9 bases between. Germline CDR1 LGHNA, CDR2 YSLEER. The CDR3 region has the DNA TGCGCCAGCAGCGATACGGATTCCTACAATGAGCAGTTCTTC. Its translation is CASSDTDSYNEQFF.

J is TRBJ2-7 and V is TRBV29-1; D is unresolved. Germline values: CDR1 SQVTM, CDR2 ANQGSEA. The CDR3 runs 24 residues. V lost 1 base and J 3 bases, leaving 43 bases between the germline ends. DNA of the CDR3: TGCAGCGTTGAAGCTCGGCGGTATTGGATAGGTGTTCACAATCCCAGTGAAAGAGACTACGAGCAGTACTTC. Protein product: CSVEARRYWIGVHNPSERDYEQYF.

The CDR3 DNA reads as TGTGCCAGCAGGGGGGAGGGAACGGGGCGCCCCGAGCAGTACTTC. This sequence encodes CASRGEGTGRPEQYF. This rearrangement joins TRBV27 to TRBJ2-7; 7 nucleotides match TRBD2. The V gene's germline CDR1 is MNHEY and CDR2 SMNVEV (reference sequence). The J segment lost 6 bases and the V segment lost 6 bases, leaving 14 bases of the junction unmatched. The CDR3 spans 15 residues.

The chain couples TRBV11-2 to TRBJ1-2; D uncertain. This CDR3 spans 13 amino acids. The V and J ends lost 5 bases and 0 bases respectively, with 7 bases between them. Germline V CDR1 and CDR2: SGHAT, FQNNGV. DNA for the CDR3: TGTGCCAGCAGCCAAGGTTCTAACTATGGCTACACCTTC. It yields the protein CASSQGSNYGYTF.

The chain links TRBV5-4 to TRBJ1-2, with 9 bases identical to TRBD1. The germline gives CDR1 SGHNT, CDR2 YYREEE (reference sequence). V shed 3 bases and J 6 bases; nucleotides not matched to a gene: 12. CDR3 length: 16 amino acids. The chain's CDR3 is CASSSETGGSLDGYTF. In DNA form, the CDR3 reads TGTGCCAGCAGCTCGGAGACAGGGGGTAGTCTGGATGGCTACACCTTC. The variable domain in full, with the rest retrieved from reference TRBV5-4 and TRBJ1-2, is ETGVTQSPTHLIKTRGQQVTLRCSSQSGHNTVSWYQQALGQGPQFIFQYYREEENGRGNFPPRFSGLQFPNYSSELNVNALELDDSALYLCASSSETGGSLDGYTFGSGTRLTVV.

This CDR3 reads CASSPGQGAILGSPLHF. The CDR3 nucleotides read TGCGCCAGCAGCCCGGGACAGGGGGCGATTCTAGGCTCACCCCTCCACTTT. The chain combines TRBV4-1 with TRBJ1-6; 12 positions match TRBD1. CDR3 size: 17 residues. Germline V gene lookup returns CDR1 MGHRA and CDR2 YSYEKL. The J segment lost 10 bases and the V segment lost 4 bases, leaving 11 bases of the junction unmatched.

The sample holds a few counts of this clone. V is TRBV7-9 and J is TRBJ1-5; D possibly corresponds to TRBD1 (5 bases). This CDR3 is 13 amino acids long. In germline, CDR1 is SEHNR, CDR2 FQNEAQ (reference sequence). Trimming shortened V by 5 bases and J by 2 bases, and 7 bases separated the two germline ends. DNA of the CDR3: TGTGCCAGCAGCGCACAGGGCAATCAGCCCCAGCATTTT. Its protein product is CASSAQGNQPQHF. The whole variable domain, filled in from reference TRBV7-9 and TRBJ1-5, reads DTGVSQNPRHKITKRGQNVTFRCDPISEHNRLYWYRQTLGQGPEFLTYFQNEAQLEKSRLLSDRFSAERPKGSFSTLEIQRTEQGDSAMYLCASSAQGNQPQHFGDGTRLSIL.

V gene TRBV12-5 combines with J gene TRBJ2-1, with TRBD2 identical over 7 bases. Per germline, CDR1 LGHNT and CDR2 FRNRAP. Trimming cost V 5 bases and J 8 bases; bases outside gene matches: 6. The CDR3 consists of 13 residues. CDR3 amino acids: CASGRDRGDEQFF. In DNA, the CDR3 is TGTGCTAGTGGTAGGGACCGGGGGGATGAGCAGTTCTTC.

The chain is built from TRBV7-2 and TRBJ1-2; D unresolved. The germline CDR1 and CDR2 sequences are SGHTA and FQGNSA. V lost 1 base and J 7 bases, leaving 16 bases between the germline ends. The CDR3 spans 15 residues. Here the CDR3 DNA reads TGTGCCAGCAGCTTAGGGGGTAAAGCTCCCTTTGGCTACACCTTC. It encodes CASSLGGKAPFGYTF. The whole variable domain, remainder taken from reference TRBV7-2 and TRBJ1-2, is GAGVSQSPSNKVTEKGKDVELRCDPISGHTALYWYRQSLGQGLEFLIYFQGNSAPDKSGLPSDRFSAERTGGSVSTLTIQRTQQEDSAVYLCASSLGGKAPFGYTFGSGTRLTVV.

The V call is TRBV2, the J call TRBJ2-3, with D uncertain. This CDR3 comprises 14 residues. Trimming shortened V by 3 bases and J by 4 bases, and 11 bases separated the two germline ends. CDR1 is SNHLY, CDR2 FYNNEI, per germline. The CDR3, as DNA: TGTGCCAGCAGTGATATTCCTAGAGCAGATACGCAGTATTTT. Its translation is CASSDIPRADTQYF.

The chain links TRBV7-2 to TRBJ2-7; D unclear. The CDR3 is made up of 13 amino acids. Trimming shortened V by 2 bases and J by 7 bases, and 12 bases separated the two germline ends. CDR1 and CDR2 (germline): SGHTA, FQGNSA. Here the CDR3 reads CASSLLNRYEQYF. Written as DNA, the CDR3 is TGTGCCAGCAGCTTACTTAATCGGTATGAGCAGTACTTC.

The chain links TRBV18 to TRBJ2-1, with TRBD1 matching 7 bases. Per the germline V gene, CDR1 is KGHSH and CDR2 is LQKENI. The J segment lost 9 bases and the V segment lost 0 bases, leaving 2 bases of the junction unmatched. CDR3 length: 13 residues. The CDR3 coding sequence is TGTGCCAGCTCACCACCAGGGGGCAGTGAGCAGTTCTTC. Residues: CASSPPGGSEQFF.

The rearrangement joins TRBV30 to TRBJ1-1, with unresolved D. This CDR3 has 15 residues. The germline V and J ends were trimmed by 5 bases and 1 base, with 17 bases remaining between them. The V gene's germline CDR1 is GTSNPN and CDR2 SVGIG (reference sequence). CDR3 amino acids: CAWEWGESWNTEAFF. The CDR3, as DNA: TGTGCCTGGGAATGGGGAGAGTCCTGGAACACTGAAGCTTTCTTT.

The chain recombines TRBV28 with TRBJ1-5; TRBD1 might be the D (6 bases). This CDR3 is built from 20 residues. Trimming shortened V by 2 bases and J by 0 bases, and 23 bases separated the two germline ends. Germline assignment: CDR1 MDHEN and CDR2 SYDVKM. As DNA, the CDR3 is TGTGCCAGCAGTTTACCCACTGGGACACCGGGCCGGCGTAGCAATCAGCCCCAGCATTTT. Protein product: CASSLPTGTPGRRSNQPQHF.

The rearrangement uses TRBV7-2 and TRBJ2-7; D is unresolved. The V end lost 5 bases, the J end lost 3 bases, and 11 bases lay between the germline ends. The CDR3 runs to 13 residues. Per germline, CDR1 SGHTA and CDR2 FQGNSA. This CDR3 reads CASSPGSIYEQYF. In DNA, the CDR3 is TGTGCCAGCAGCCCCGGTAGTATCTACGAGCAGTACTTC.

The V call is TRBV7-2, the J call TRBJ2-1; D is possibly TRBD2 (6 bases). This CDR3 region has 18 residues. Germline values: CDR1 SGHTA, CDR2 FQGNSA. Trimming cost V 1 base and J 8 bases, with 24 bases left between them. As DNA, the CDR3 is TGTGCCAGCAGCTTAGATCAAGGAGGGACTGGAACCTTCTATGAGCAGTTCTTC. It is translated as CASSLDQGGTGTFYEQFF.

The chain couples TRBV7-2 to TRBJ1-5; D not resolved. This CDR3 is built from 17 residues. Germline CDR1 reads SGHTA; CDR2 reads FQGNSA. Trimming left V 1 base short and J 2 bases short, with 15 bases between. The CDR3 coding sequence is TGTGCCAGCAGCTTAGTGGTGTCGGCTGTGGGCAATCAGCCCCAGCATTTT. It codes for CASSLVVSAVGNQPQHF.

The chain combines TRBV10-3 with TRBJ1-5; 7 bases fit TRBD1. Trimming took 6 bases from V and 2 from J; bases not matched to a gene: 7. Germline V CDR1 and CDR2: ENHRY, SYGVKD. This CDR3 region has 15 residues. The CDR3 here is CAIREGGAGNQPQHF. For the CDR3, the DNA is TGTGCCATCAGAGAAGGGGGCGCAGGCAATCAGCCCCAGCATTTT.

The chain combines TRBV7-9 with TRBJ1-1; D is uncertain. The V gene lost 7 bases and the J gene lost 5 bases, with 11 bases spanning the gap. The CDR3 covers 12 residues. Germline CDR1 is SEHNR and CDR2 is FQNEAQ (reference sequence). The CDR3 nucleotides read TGTGCCAGCACCCCGGGTGGAACTGAAGCTTTCTTT. Translated: CASTPGGTEAFF.

This clone was picked up a small number of times. The chain couples TRBV6-6 to TRBJ1-3, with D unresolved. Germline CDR1 is MNHNY and CDR2 is SVGAGI (reference sequence). The ends were cut back, 0 bases at V and 6 bases at J, with 9 bases in the middle. This CDR3 comprises 14 residues. The CDR3 region has the DNA TGTGCCAGCAGTTACTCCATAGACCCAAACACCATATATTTT. Translation gives CASSYSIDPNTIYF.

As regards this clone: Other DNA sequences from this sample encode an identical CDR3 as well. The chain combines TRBV18 with TRBJ2-5; D is unclear. V lost 0 bases to trimming and J lost 2 bases, with 7 bases between them. CDR1 KGHSH and CDR2 LQKENI come from the germline V gene. The CDR3 has 14 amino acids. The CDR3 DNA is TGTGCCAGCTCACCACCGGCCCTACAAGAGACCCAGTACTTC. Translated, it gives CASSPPALQETQYF.